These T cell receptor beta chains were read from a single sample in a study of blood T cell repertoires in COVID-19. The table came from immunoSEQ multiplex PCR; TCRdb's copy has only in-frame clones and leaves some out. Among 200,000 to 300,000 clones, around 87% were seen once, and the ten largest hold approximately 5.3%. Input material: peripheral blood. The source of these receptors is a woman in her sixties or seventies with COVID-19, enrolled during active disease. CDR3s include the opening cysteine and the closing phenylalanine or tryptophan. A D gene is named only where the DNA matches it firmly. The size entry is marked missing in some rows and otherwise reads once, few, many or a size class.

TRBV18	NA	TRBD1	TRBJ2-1	TGTGCCAGCTCTTATTACCCCACGGGACAGGGGTACAATGAGCAGTTCTTC	CASSYYPTGQGYNEQFF
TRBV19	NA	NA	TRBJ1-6	TGTGCCAGTAGTATAAGGGAGTATTCACCCCTCCACTTT	CASSIREYSPLHF
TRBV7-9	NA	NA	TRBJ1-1	TGTGCCCTCGGGGGACTGGGCACTGAAGCTTTCTTT	CALGGLGTEAFF
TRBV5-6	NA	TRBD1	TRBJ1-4	TGTGCCAGCAGCGAGATGGGACAGGGATATGAAAAACTGTTTTTT	CASSEMGQGYEKLFF
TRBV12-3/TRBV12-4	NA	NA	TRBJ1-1	TGTGCCAGCAGTTTAGATAATCACAGTGAAGCTTTCTTT	CASSLDNHSEAFF
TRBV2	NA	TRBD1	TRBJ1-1	TGTGCCAGCAGGCGGGCAGGGGGCACTGAAGCTTTCTTT	CASRRAGGTEAFF
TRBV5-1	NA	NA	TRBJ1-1	TGCGCCAGCAGTTCACAGCCGAACACTGAAGCTTTCTTT	CASSSQPNTEAFF
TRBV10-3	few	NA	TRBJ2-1	TGTGCCATCAGGAAGGAGGGAACCTACAATGAGCAGTTCTTC	CAIRKEGTYNEQFF
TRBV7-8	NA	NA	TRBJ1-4	TGTGCCAGCAGCTTACTAGGCGGTGAAAAACTGTTTTTT	CASSLLGGEKLFF
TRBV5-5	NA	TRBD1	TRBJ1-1	TGTGCCAGCAGCTTCACAGGGGGCTTCATGAACACTGAAGCTTTCTTT	CASSFTGGFMNTEAFF
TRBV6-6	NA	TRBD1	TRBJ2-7	TGTGCCAGCAGTTACCACCCCGACAGGGCCGAGCAGTACTTC	CASSYHPDRAEQYF
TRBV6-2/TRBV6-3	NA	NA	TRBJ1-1	TGTGCCAGCAGTTACTCGAGGGGGGGAAACACTGAAGCTTTCTTT	CASSYSRGGNTEAFF
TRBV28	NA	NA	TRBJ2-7	TGTGCCAGCACGGAGGCCTACGAGCAGTACTTC	CASTEAYEQYF
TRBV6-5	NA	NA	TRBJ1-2	TGTGCCAGCAGTCATAACAGGGAGGGCTATGGCTACACCTTC	CASSHNREGYGYTF
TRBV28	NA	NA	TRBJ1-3	TGTGCCAGCAGTTTATCTCCAGGGCGAGGAAACACCATATATTTT	CASSLSPGRGNTIYF
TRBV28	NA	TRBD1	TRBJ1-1	TGTGCCAGCAGCCTAGCGCGGAACGACAGGGCGGGCATTGAAGCTTTCTTT	CASSLARNDRAGIEAFF
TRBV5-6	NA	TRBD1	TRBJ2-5	TGTGCCAGCAGCCGGGACAGGGGGTGGGGGACCCAGTACTTC	CASSRDRGWGTQYF
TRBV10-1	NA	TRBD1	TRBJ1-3	TGCGCCAGCAGTGACGGGACAGGGTATTCTGGAAACACCATATATTTT	CASSDGTGYSGNTIYF
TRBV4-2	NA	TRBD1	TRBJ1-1	TGTGCCAGCAGCCAAGATCGGTACAGGGGGGACACTGAAGCTTTCTTT	CASSQDRYRGDTEAFF
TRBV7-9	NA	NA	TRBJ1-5	TGTGCCAGCAGCTTAGGAGACTACTGGCATTTT	CASSLGDYWHF
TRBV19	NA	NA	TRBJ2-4	TGTGCCAGTAGCCCAGGGGTTGATTGGGCCAAAAACATTCAGTACTTC	CASSPGVDWAKNIQYF
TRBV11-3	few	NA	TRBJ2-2	TGTGCCAGCAGCTTTACCGGGGGTCCGAACACCGGGGAGCTGTTTTTT	CASSFTGGPNTGELFF
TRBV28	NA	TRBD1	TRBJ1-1	TGTGCCAGCCAGGGGGCTGGCACTGAAGCTTTCTTT	CASQGAGTEAFF
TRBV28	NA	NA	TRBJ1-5	TGTGCCAGCAGTTTGGAGAATCAGCCCCAGCATTTT	CASSLENQPQHF
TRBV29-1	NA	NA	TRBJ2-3	TGCAGCGTTCGCCTTAGAGTAGTCACAGATACGCAGTATTTT	CSVRLRVVTDTQYF
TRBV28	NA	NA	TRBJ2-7	TGTGCCAGCAGGTCCCAAAACATGTATTCCTACGAGCAGTACTTC	CASRSQNMYSYEQYF
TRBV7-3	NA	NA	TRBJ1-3	TGTGCCAGCAGCCCCGGGGGGGTTTCTGGAAACACCATATATTTT	CASSPGGVSGNTIYF
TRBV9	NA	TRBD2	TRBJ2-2	TGTGCCAGCAGCGTAGACCTAGCGGGAGGAGGCGGGGAGCTGTTTTTT	CASSVDLAGGGGELFF
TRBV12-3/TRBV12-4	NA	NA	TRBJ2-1	TGTGCCAGCAGTTTGGGCCACAATGAGCAGTTCTTC	CASSLGHNEQFF
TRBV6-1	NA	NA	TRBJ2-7	TGTGCCAGCAGTGCGAATAAGCGGAGGCCGAGGACGGGTGTCTACGAGCAGTACTTC	CASSANKRRPRTGVYEQYF
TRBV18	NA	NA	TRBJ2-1	TGTGCCAGCTCACGAGGCCAGAGCTCCTACAATGAGCAGTTCTTC	CASSRGQSSYNEQFF
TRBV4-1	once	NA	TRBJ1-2	TGCGCCAGCAGCCAAGAGGGGGACATGGGGCCTCTATATGGCTACACCTTC	CASSQEGDMGPLYGYTF
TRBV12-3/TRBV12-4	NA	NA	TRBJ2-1	TGTGCCAGCAGCCGGGGAGCTGAGCAGTTCTTC	CASSRGAEQFF
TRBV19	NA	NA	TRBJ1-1	TGTGCCAGTAGTTTGGGGGCCGCTGAAGCTTTCTTT	CASSLGAAEAFF
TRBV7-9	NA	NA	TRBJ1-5	TGTGCCAGCAGCTTAGGAGGCCAGCTCAATCAGCCCCAGCATTTT	CASSLGGQLNQPQHF
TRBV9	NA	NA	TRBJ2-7	TGTGCCAGCAGCGTAGGCGGGGACCCTCTCCACGAGCAGTACTTC	CASSVGGDPLHEQYF
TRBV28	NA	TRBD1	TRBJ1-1	TGTGCCAGCAGTTCGGGAGGACAGGGGGTTCGAGCTTTCTTT	CASSSGGQGVRAFF
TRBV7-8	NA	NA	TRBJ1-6	TGTGCCAGCAGCACAGGGAGCTCCTATAATTCACCCCTCCACTTT	CASSTGSSYNSPLHF
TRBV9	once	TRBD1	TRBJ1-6	TGTGCCAGCAGCGCCGGACAGGGTGAAAATTCACCCCTCCACTTT	CASSAGQGENSPLHF
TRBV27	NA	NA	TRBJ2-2	TGTGCCAGCAGTTTCCAGATTAACACCGGGGAGCTGTTTTTT	CASSFQINTGELFF
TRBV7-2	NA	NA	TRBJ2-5	TGTGCCAGCAGCCCTGACGGGCAAGAGACCCAGTACTTC	CASSPDGQETQYF
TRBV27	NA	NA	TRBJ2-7	TGTGTCAGCAGTTTCTTGGGCCGAACCTACGAGCAGTACTTC	CVSSFLGRTYEQYF
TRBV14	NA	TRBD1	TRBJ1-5	TGTGCCAGCAGCCAAAAACAGGGGGTTCAGCCCCAGCATTTT	CASSQKQGVQPQHF
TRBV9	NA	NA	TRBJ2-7	TGTGCCAGCAGCGTAGATCCCGCTAGGGGGAGTGGAGAGCAGTACTTC	CASSVDPARGSGEQYF
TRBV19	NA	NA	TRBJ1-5	TGTGCCAGTAGTATCGGGTTTTCGAGCAATCAGCCCCAGCATTTT	CASSIGFSSNQPQHF
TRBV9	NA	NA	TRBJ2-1	TGTGCCAGCAGCGTAGCTGAAGGGACAAGGCAGTTCTTC	CASSVAEGTRQFF
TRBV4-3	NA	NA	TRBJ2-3	TGCGCCAGCAGCCAAGATTTAAGCACAGATACGCAGTATTTT	CASSQDLSTDTQYF
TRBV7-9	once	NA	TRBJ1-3	TGTGCCAGCAGCCCGTTGAGCTCTGGAAACACCATATATTTT	CASSPLSSGNTIYF
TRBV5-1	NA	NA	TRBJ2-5	TGCGCCAGCAGCGGCGAGCCGGGACTAGAGACCCAGTACTTC	CASSGEPGLETQYF
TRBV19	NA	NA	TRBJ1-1	TGTGCCAGTAGCCACCTTCTAGTAAGAGGCACTGAAGCTTTCTTT	CASSHLLVRGTEAFF
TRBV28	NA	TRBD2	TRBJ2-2	TGTGCCAGCAGTTTCTTAGCGGGAGGGCCTGCCGGGGAGCTGTTTTTT	CASSFLAGGPAGELFF
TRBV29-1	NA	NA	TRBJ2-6	TGCAGCGTTGGTCTCTCTGGGGCCAACGTCCTGACTTTC	CSVGLSGANVLTF
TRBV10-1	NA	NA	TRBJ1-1	TGCGCCAGCAGGGCAGGGTTTAACACTGAAGCTTTCTTT	CASRAGFNTEAFF
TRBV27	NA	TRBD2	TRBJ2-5	TGTGCCAGCTGGACGGGAGGGGAGACCCAGTACTTC	CASWTGGETQYF
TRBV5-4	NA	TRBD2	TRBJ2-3	TGTGCCAGCAGCCTGGCGGGGGGGGATACGCAGTATTTT	CASSLAGGDTQYF